One sample yielded the 23 T cell receptor beta chains listed below, sequenced in a study of T cell responses to AZD1222 COVID-19 vaccine. Repertoires were generated with immunoSEQ multiplex PCR, while TCRdb's copy carries only in-frame clones and drops some. The sample holds some 100,000 clones, around 87% seen once. This material consisted of peripheral blood, taken on day 0 of AZD1222 vaccination. These receptors all stem from an adult in good health.

The chain carries TRBV6-2 or TRBV6-3 and TRBJ1-4; possible D gene TRBD1, 5 bases. This CDR3 spans 12 amino acids. Between the trimmed V and J ends, which lost 0 bases and 13 bases, there was a span of 9 bases. CDR1 MNHEY and CDR2 SVGEGT come from the germline V gene. The DNA for the CDR3 is TGTGCCAGCAGTTACTCGGTGGGGGGACTGTTTTTT. It is translated as CASSYSVGGLFF.

The chain employs TRBV5-4 and TRBJ2-1; 9 bases are shared with TRBD2. CDR3 length equals 15 residues. The junction had 4 bases not matched to a gene; V was cut back by 0 bases and J by 6 bases. Germline CDR1 and CDR2: SGHNT and YYREEE (reference sequence). CDR3 nucleotide sequence: TGTGCCAGCAGCTTGGGCGGGAGGGAATCCAATGAGCAGTTCTTC. Protein product: CASSLGGRESNEQFF.

This chain joins TRBV6-5 and TRBJ1-5; D not resolved. V was clipped by 6 bases and J by 0 bases, with 9 bases between them. The CDR3 loop spans 14 amino acids. The germline gives CDR1 MNHEY, CDR2 SVGAGI. The DNA for the CDR3 is TGTGCCAGCAGAGGGTCTTATAGCAATCAGCCCCAGCATTTT. As protein: CASRGSYSNQPQHF.

The chain joins TRBV9 to TRBJ1-6; possibly TRBD1 for D (6 bases). Looked up from germline, CDR1 is SGDLS and CDR2 is YYNGEE. There are 15 residues in the CDR3. Trimming removed 3 bases at V and 7 bases at J, with 14 bases between. As DNA, the CDR3 is TGTGCCAGCAGCGCCGAGGGGGGGGACAATTCACCCCTCCACTTT. Translating it yields CASSAEGGDNSPLHF.

CDR3 residues: CASSLSRLFGTGFNQPQHF. The CDR3 DNA sequence: TGTGCCAGCAGTTTATCGCGTCTATTCGGGACAGGTTTCAATCAGCCCCAGCATTTT. The rearrangement links TRBV28 to TRBJ1-5; 8 bases are a match to TRBD1. The germline gives CDR1 MDHEN, CDR2 SYDVKM. The CDR3 is made up of 19 amino acids. After removal of 1 base from V and 3 bases from J, the junction contained 14 bases not matched to a gene.

The gene calls are TRBV2 and TRBJ2-1; 10 bases are a match to TRBD2. CDR1 and CDR2 (germline): SNHLY, FYNNEI. There are 19 residues in the CDR3. Trimming cost V 9 bases and J 2 bases; bases outside gene matches: 19. The CDR3 nucleotides are TGTGCCAGTCGCGGGGCGCGGCTAGCGGGAGTAGCAACCTACAATGAGCAGTTCTTC. Translating it yields CASRGARLAGVATYNEQFF. The whole variable domain, remainder taken from reference TRBV2 and TRBJ2-1, is EPEVTQTPSHQVTQMGQEVILRCVPISNHLYFYWYRQILGQKVEFLVSFYNNEISEKSEIFDDQFSVERPDGSNFTLKIRSTKLEDSAMYFCASRGARLAGVATYNEQFFGPGTRLTVL.

V usage is TRBV18 and J usage is TRBJ2-3; D not certain. The CDR3 is 16 residues long. CDR1 is KGHSH and CDR2 is LQKENI in the germline V gene. The V end was cut by 2 bases, the J end by 3 bases, with 15 bases between. The CDR3 DNA sequence: TGTGCCAGCTCACCAATAGGGCGGCCTAGTACAGATACGCAGTATTTT. It translates to CASSPIGRPSTDTQYF.

The chain uses TRBV24-1 and TRBJ1-2; possible D gene TRBD1, 5 bases. This CDR3 region has 13 residues. Germline CDR1 KGHDR, CDR2 SFDVKD. Trimming shortened V by 4 bases and J by 6 bases, and 11 bases separated the two germline ends. CDR3 bases: TGTGCCACCAGTGACCCGACAGATCATGGCTACACCTTC. Amino acid sequence: CATSDPTDHGYTF.

The gene calls are TRBV7-8 and TRBJ2-7; D ambiguous. Germline lookup yields CDR1 SGHVS and CDR2 FQNEAQ. This CDR3 is built from 15 residues. V was shortened by 0 bases and J by 3 bases, with 12 bases between the two germline ends. The DNA of the CDR3 is TGTGCCAGCAGCTTAGCTTCTGGTCCTAGCTACGAGCAGTACTTC. As protein: CASSLASGPSYEQYF. Full variable domain (remainder filled in from reference TRBV7-8 and TRBJ2-7): GAGVSQSPRYKVAKRGQDVALRCDPISGHVSLFWYQQALGQGPEFLTYFQNEAQLDKSGLPSDRFFAERPEGSVSTLKIQRTQQEDSAVYLCASSLASGPSYEQYFGPGTRLTVT.

The CDR3 nucleotides read TGTGCCAGCAGCTTAGGGTCACAGGTTGAAGCTTTCTTT. Encoded protein: CASSLGSQVEAFF. The chain combines TRBV7-9 with TRBJ1-1; the D gene is possibly TRBD1 (5 bases). The germline V gene encodes CDR1 SEHNR and CDR2 FQNEAQ (reference sequence). There are 13 residues in the CDR3. V was trimmed by 1 base and J by 7 bases, leaving 10 bases between them.

The rearrangement uses TRBV28 and TRBJ2-1, with 12 bases fitting TRBD2. The CDR3 is made up of 16 amino acids. Germline V CDR1 and CDR2: MDHEN, SYDVKM. The V segment lost 3 bases and the J segment 6 bases; nucleotides outside the gene matches: 6. CDR3 DNA: TGTGCCAGCAGTTTGCCTCTAGCGGGAGGGGGCAATGAGCAGTTCTTC. It is translated as CASSLPLAGGGNEQFF.

The rearrangement uses TRBV6-2 or TRBV6-3 and TRBJ2-7, with TRBD2 matching over 10 bases. The junction had 9 bases not matched to a gene; V was cut back by 2 bases and J by 11 bases. The germline CDR1 and CDR2 sequences are MNHEY and SVGEGT. The CDR3 totals 14 residues. CDR3 sequence reads: CASSYELAGSSEYF. The DNA for the CDR3 is TGTGCCAGCAGTTACGAACTAGCGGGGAGTTCGGAGTACTTC.

This clone was recorded once. The chain joins TRBV19 to TRBJ1-2, with 9 positions matching TRBD1. The CDR3 has 15 residues. After removal of 6 bases from V and 3 bases from J, the junction contained 8 bases not matched to a gene. Looked up from germline, CDR1 is LNHDA and CDR2 is SQIVND (reference sequence). The CDR3 protein is CASRPDGQGHYGYTF. In nucleotides, the CDR3 is TGTGCCAGTAGACCTGATGGACAGGGGCACTATGGCTACACCTTC.

This chain joins TRBV10-3 and TRBJ2-7, with 8 bases aligning to TRBD1. V dropped 7 bases and J dropped 6; count of bases not matched to a gene: 8. Looked up from germline, CDR1 is ENHRY and CDR2 is SYGVKD. The CDR3 loop spans 13 amino acids. This CDR3 reads CAITDGQGGEQYF. As DNA, the CDR3 is TGTGCCATCACCGACGGACAGGGTGGCGAGCAGTACTTC.

CDR3 sequence reads: CATSRDGRPQETQYF. As DNA, the CDR3 is TGTGCCACCAGCAGAGATGGCAGGCCCCAAGAGACCCAGTACTTC. The chain carries TRBV15 and TRBJ2-5; no clear D. Germline V gene sequence: CDR1 LNHNV, CDR2 YYDKDF (reference sequence). Trimming removed 0 bases from V and 1 base from J, with 9 bases in between. CDR3 length: 15 residues.

In this sample, this clone turned up a few times. V gene TRBV6-5 combines with J gene TRBJ1-6; perhaps TRBD1 as D (6 bases). The V gene's germline CDR1 is MNHEY and CDR2 SVGAGI. The CDR3 runs to 14 residues. With 2 bases removed from V and 8 bases from J, the gap between germline ends came to 10 bases. CDR3 sequence reads: CASSYGSGDSPLHF. In DNA, the CDR3 is TGTGCCAGCAGTTACGGGTCAGGGGATTCACCCCTCCACTTT.

This sequence joins TRBV5-4 and TRBJ2-7; D unclear. The CDR3 loop spans 11 amino acids. V was shortened by 9 bases and J by 6 bases, with 13 bases between the two germline ends. CDR1 is SGHNT and CDR2 is YYREEE in the germline V gene (reference sequence). The CDR3 region is CATGSVTEQYF. In DNA, the CDR3 is TGTGCCACCGGCTCAGTCACCGAGCAGTACTTC.

J is TRBJ1-3 and V is TRBV10-3; D may be TRBD1 (6 bases). V was trimmed by 3 bases and J by 1 base, leaving 7 bases between them. This CDR3 is built from 14 residues. Germline V gene sequence: CDR1 ENHRY, CDR2 SYGVKD. CDR3 bases: TGTGCCATCAGTGATCAGGGGTCTGGAAACACCATATATTTT. It encodes CAISDQGSGNTIYF.

V is TRBV15 and J is TRBJ2-2; D is uncertain. The V gene lost 2 bases and the J gene lost 0 bases, with 13 bases spanning the gap. The CDR3 totals 17 residues. Germline CDR1 reads LNHNV; CDR2 reads YYDKDF (reference sequence). This CDR3 reads CATSRWVDLTNTGELFF. DNA of the CDR3: TGTGCCACCAGCAGATGGGTAGACCTTACGAACACCGGGGAGCTGTTTTTT.

J is TRBJ2-1 and V is TRBV19; the match to TRBD2 covers 12 bases. With 4 bases clipped from V and 0 bases from J, the junction kept 4 bases outside the gene matches. Germline-derived CDR1 and CDR2 are LNHDA and SQIVND (reference sequence). CDR3 length: 17 amino acids. CDR3 loop: CASSTTSGRPSYNEQFF. DNA for the CDR3: TGTGCCAGTAGTACCACTAGCGGGAGGCCCTCCTACAATGAGCAGTTCTTC.

V gene TRBV30 combines with J gene TRBJ1-3; D is ambiguous. The CDR3 spans 13 residues. V lost 1 base and J 3 bases, leaving 7 bases between the germline ends. The V gene's germline CDR1 is GTSNPN and CDR2 SVGIG (reference sequence). This CDR3 reads CAWSGLNGNTIYF. The CDR3 bases are TGTGCCTGGAGTGGCTTGAATGGAAACACCATATATTTT.

The chain is built from TRBV7-2 and TRBJ1-2; D is perhaps TRBD1 (6 bases). Germline V gene data show CDR1 as SGHTA and CDR2 as FQGNSA. The CDR3 spans 13 residues. V lost 6 bases, J lost 3 bases, and 11 bases lay in between. The CDR3 sequence is CASRRDTYYGYTF. CDR3 in DNA: TGTGCCAGCAGGCGGGACACCTACTATGGCTACACCTTC.

In its sample, this clone was seen a few times. The rearrangement joins TRBV10-2 to TRBJ2-2, with a weak D call TRBD1 (6 bases). Germline loops: CDR1 WSHSY, CDR2 SAAADI. V lost 7 bases and J 0 bases, leaving 9 bases between the germline ends. The CDR3 runs 14 residues. The CDR3 reads CASKRDTNTGELFF. CDR3 in DNA: TGCGCCAGCAAACGGGACACGAACACCGGGGAGCTGTTTTTT.